A selection of T cell receptor beta chains follows, all from one sample in a study. Via MiXCR, TCRdb re-called the 5' RACE reads, giving one row per CDR3 protein. Among around 30,000 distinct CDR3 sequences, under 30% were seen once, and the ten largest hold roughly 3.5%. The sample was naive CD4+ T cells sorted from a lymph node. The receptor source for this set is a female donor with breast cancer. Both conserved end residues are part of each CDR3. Fields, in order: J gene, V gene, clone size, D gene, CDR3 DNA, CDR3 protein. The D gene is left open where the match is weak. The size entry is marked missing in some rows and otherwise reads once, few, many or a size class.

j_gene: TRBJ1-1
v_gene: TRBV18
abundance: .
d_gene: .
CDR3nt: TGTGCCAGCTCACCGGACATGAACACTGAAGCTTTCTTT
CDR3aa: CASSPDMNTEAFF

j_gene: TRBJ1-2
v_gene: TRBV7-9
abundance: many
d_gene: TRBD1
CDR3nt: TGTGCCAGCAGCCGTAGTCGGGGACAGGGGGCATTTAACTATGGCTACACCTTC
CDR3aa: CASSRSRGQGAFNYGYTF

j_gene: TRBJ2-2
v_gene: TRBV20-1
abundance: .
d_gene: TRBD2
CDR3nt: TGCAGTGCCGCGGGGGGCCCCGCCGGGGAGCTGTTTTTT
CDR3aa: CSAAGGPAGELFF

j_gene: TRBJ2-7
v_gene: TRBV7-8
abundance: .
d_gene: .
CDR3nt: TGTGCCAGCAGCTTAGGTGAGGACGAGCAGTACTTC
CDR3aa: CASSLGEDEQYF

j_gene: TRBJ2-4
v_gene: TRBV20-1
abundance: .
d_gene: .
CDR3nt: TGCAGTGTTCTCGTCGGAGGGGACGACATTCAGTACTTC
CDR3aa: CSVLVGGDDIQYF

j_gene: TRBJ2-7
v_gene: TRBV2
abundance: few
d_gene: TRBD2
CDR3nt: TGTGCCAGCAGTGGGCTAGCGGGAGAGATCGAGCAGTACTTC
CDR3aa: CASSGLAGEIEQYF

j_gene: TRBJ1-4
v_gene: TRBV5-1
abundance: few
d_gene: TRBD1
CDR3nt: TGCGCCAGCGCGATGGGACAGGGTAATGAAAAACTGTTTTTT
CDR3aa: CASAMGQGNEKLFF

j_gene: TRBJ1-6
v_gene: TRBV2
abundance: .
d_gene: .
CDR3nt: TGTGCCAGCGACAGGAATACTATTAATTCACCCCTCCACTTT
CDR3aa: CASDRNTINSPLHF

j_gene: TRBJ2-7
v_gene: TRBV6-2/TRBV6-3
abundance: few
d_gene: TRBD2
CDR3nt: TGTGCCAGCAGTGCTCGACTAGCGGCCGTCTCCTACGAGCAGTACTTC
CDR3aa: CASSARLAAVSYEQYF

j_gene: TRBJ2-1
v_gene: TRBV11-2
abundance: few
d_gene: .
CDR3nt: TGTGCCAGCAGCTGGGTCCTGGGTTCCTACAATGAGCAGTTCTTC
CDR3aa: CASSWVLGSYNEQFF

j_gene: TRBJ2-7
v_gene: TRBV27
abundance: .
d_gene: .
CDR3nt: TGTGCCAGCAGTTTATCCAGGGGCTACTACGAGCAGTACTTC
CDR3aa: CASSLSRGYYEQYF

j_gene: TRBJ2-1
v_gene: TRBV29-1
abundance: many
d_gene: TRBD2
CDR3nt: TGCAGCGTTGTACTAGCGCCCGCAGGCAATGAGCAGTTCTTC
CDR3aa: CSVVLAPAGNEQFF

j_gene: TRBJ1-2
v_gene: TRBV5-1
abundance: many
d_gene: TRBD1
CDR3nt: TGCGCCAGCAGCCCTCCGTCAGGGGGCGGCTATGGCTACACCTTC
CDR3aa: CASSPPSGGGYGYTF

j_gene: TRBJ2-7
v_gene: TRBV27
abundance: few
d_gene: TRBD2
CDR3nt: TGTGCCAGCAGGGGAGGGATCCACGAGCAGTACTTC
CDR3aa: CASRGGIHEQYF

j_gene: TRBJ2-2
v_gene: TRBV20-1
abundance: many
d_gene: .
CDR3nt: TGCAGTGCTAGAGATCGGATTAGCGGCACCGGGGAGCTGTTTTTT
CDR3aa: CSARDRISGTGELFF

j_gene: TRBJ2-7
v_gene: TRBV5-1
abundance: .
d_gene: TRBD1
CDR3nt: TGCGCCAGCAGCGCCCGGACAGGGTCCTACGAGCAGTACTTC
CDR3aa: CASSARTGSYEQYF

j_gene: TRBJ1-6
v_gene: TRBV20-1
abundance: .
d_gene: TRBD1
CDR3nt: TGCAGTGCTAGCCCGGACAGGGGAGTTGGATCACCCCTCCACTTT
CDR3aa: CSASPDRGVGSPLHF

j_gene: TRBJ2-1
v_gene: TRBV7-3
abundance: many
d_gene: .
CDR3nt: TGTGCCAGCAGCCCTATGGGGGCGGGCAATGAGCAGTTCTTC
CDR3aa: CASSPMGAGNEQFF

j_gene: TRBJ1-2
v_gene: TRBV20-1
abundance: few
d_gene: .
CDR3nt: TGCAGTGCTAGTATGTCAGGGGATCGCTACACCTTC
CDR3aa: CSASMSGDRYTF

j_gene: TRBJ1-2
v_gene: TRBV12-3/TRBV12-4
abundance: .
d_gene: .
CDR3nt: TGTGCCAGCAGTTTAGGCCGGGGGCTGTATGGCTACACCTTC
CDR3aa: CASSLGRGLYGYTF

j_gene: TRBJ2-7
v_gene: TRBV6-2/TRBV6-3
abundance: few
d_gene: .
CDR3nt: TGTGCCAGCACCGCATACCGGGACCGAGCCTCCTACGAGCAGTACTTC
CDR3aa: CASTAYRDRASYEQYF

j_gene: TRBJ2-3
v_gene: TRBV12-3/TRBV12-4
abundance: .
d_gene: TRBD2
CDR3nt: TGTGCCAGCAGTACTACTAGCGGGAGCTCAGATACGCAGTATTTT
CDR3aa: CASSTTSGSSDTQYF

j_gene: TRBJ2-7
v_gene: TRBV29-1
abundance: .
d_gene: .
CDR3nt: TGCAGCGTTGAAGAGCCGGACGGACTCTACGAGCAGTACTTC
CDR3aa: CSVEEPDGLYEQYF

j_gene: TRBJ2-1
v_gene: TRBV13
abundance: few
d_gene: TRBD1
CDR3nt: TGTGCCAGCAGCTTAGGTGGACAGGGCGAAGGCAATCAGCAGTTCTTC
CDR3aa: CASSLGGQGEGNQQFF

j_gene: TRBJ1-1
v_gene: TRBV7-9
abundance: few
d_gene: TRBD1
CDR3nt: TGTGCCAGCAGCGTCCGGGACAGGGGCTCCGGGGAAGCTTTCTTT
CDR3aa: CASSVRDRGSGEAFF

j_gene: TRBJ2-1
v_gene: TRBV6-5
abundance: many
d_gene: .
CDR3nt: TGTGCCAGCTCTGCCGGGTATAATGAGCAGTTCTTC
CDR3aa: CASSAGYNEQFF

j_gene: TRBJ2-3
v_gene: TRBV3-1
abundance: few
d_gene: TRBD2
CDR3nt: TGTGCCAGCAGCCGTTTCGGGGGGAATACGCAGTATTTT
CDR3aa: CASSRFGGNTQYF